The present T cell receptor (beta chain) was sequenced within a study of post-analysis software for immune sequencing data. Study at large: Multiple sclerosis in the patients followed relapsing-remitting, secondary progressive and progressive-relapsing courses. Overall study findings and caveats: Pronounced co-clustering by F measure was evident among identically batched samples. Multiple sclerosis was associated with a significant reduction in normalized Chao1 diversity relative to controls. About five TRBV segments occurring more often in patients than controls included TRBV5-6, TRBV5-1 and TRBV20-1.

For this clonotype: Antigen specificity is unknown.

Prepared libraries of TCR beta cDNA carried unique molecular identifiers. TCRdb fed the PCR reads into MiXCR, producing one record per CDR3 protein. The repertoire holds about 800,000 distinct CDR3 sequences, roughly 27% seen once, with approximately 0.55% in the top ten. V was trimmed by 6 bases and J by 0 bases, leaving 13 bases between them. CDR3 size: 15 residues. From germline, CDR1 is MNHEY and CDR2 SMNVEV (reference sequence). Sequences were obtained from blood. The receptor was isolated from a girl aged 5 to 17 with multiple sclerosis. The chain uses TRBV27 and TRBJ2-3, with a possible D match to TRBD2 (6 bases). This CDR3 reads CASRASVPSTDTQYF. For the CDR3, the DNA is TGTGCCAGCAGGGCTAGCGTCCCTAGCACAGATACGCAGTATTTT.